This T cell receptor beta chain was sequenced for a study of shared clonotypes between healthy human individuals. The wider study: Per-donor plates numbered three CD4 naive, three CD4 memory, two CD8 naive and one CD8 memory. Whole-study results and caveats: A few donors shared about 4.8% of their naive CD4 clonotypes.

The germline CDR1 and CDR2 sequences are SGHNT and YYREEE (reference sequence). CDR3 length: 13 amino acids. J lost 6 bases, V lost 4 bases, and 2 bases had no gene match. Naive-designated CD8 cells lacked CD45RO, were positively enriched for CCR7, and omitted terminally differentiated effector memory CD45RA+ cells. A remark on this clone: Antigen specificity is unknown.

Repertoires were generated with immunoSEQ multiplex PCR, while TCRdb's copy carries only in-frame clones and drops some. The table includes about 2.2 million clones, approximately 94% detected once. J is TRBJ1-4 and V is TRBV5-4; 8 positions agree with TRBD1. The TCR originated in a man aged 18 to 29 in good health. Some clones in this sample may be carry-over from other donors' samples. Sequences were obtained from naive CD8+ T cells from PBMCs. CDR3 bases: TGTGCCAGCAGCCCGACAGGGGATGAAAAACTGTTTTTT. As protein: CASSPTGDEKLFF.